Sequencing of this T cell receptor (beta chain) was carried out in a study of blood T cell repertoires in COVID-19. Clones were read by immunoSEQ multiplex PCR, and TCRdb kept only the in-frame ones, dropping some. The profile shows 250,000 or so clones, about 80% of them singletons. The sequenced material came from PBMCs or T cells enriched from blood (not recorded which). This TCR was sampled from a man aged 50 to 59 who had recovered from COVID-19.

The CDR3 DNA follows: TGCGCCAGCAGCCCCGGGACAGTGAACACTGAAGCTTTCTTT. It specifies CASSPGTVNTEAFF. This chain uses TRBV10-1 with TRBJ1-1; 7 bases are a match to TRBD1. This CDR3 is 14 amino acids long. Germline CDR1 reads WNHNN; CDR2 reads SYGVQD (reference sequence). Unmatched junction bases numbered 4, after V lost 6 bases and J lost 0 bases.